This T cell receptor (beta chain) emerged from a study of blood T cell repertoires in COVID-19. Across the study: The United States, Italy and Spain were the sources of the acute and convalescent COVID-19 samples. The cDNA or gDNA used as material had been derived from T cells, B-cell-depleted T cells, or PBMCs.

This CDR3 comprises 14 residues. The V end was cut by 0 bases, the J end by 3 bases, with 6 bases between. Per the germline V gene, CDR1 is LGHNA and CDR2 is YSLEER. Study processing details: Cell counts per sample came from amplifying reference gene primers. The assay was immunoSEQ multiplex PCR, and TCRdb's table has in-frame clones only and misses some. Clone size and V and J calls were adopted from that table, with D and trimming inferred from the DNA. Of roughly 84,000 clones listed, less than 80% are singletons. This receptor was taken from a woman in her fifties or sixties with acute or convalescent COVID-19. Sequencing was performed on peripheral blood. V gene TRBV4-3 combines with J gene TRBJ1-5; D unclear. CDR3 region: CASSQDGDNQPQHF. The CDR3 DNA reads TGCGCCAGCAGCCAAGACGGGGACAATCAGCCCCAGCATTTT.